Following are 25 T cell receptor beta chains from one sample sequenced in a study of technical replicates of blood from a handful of donors. Sequencing used immunoSEQ multiplex PCR; TCRdb keeps in-frame clones, though not all of them. This table has around 85,000 clones, approximately 94% appearing once. The material sequenced was T cells isolated from PBMCs. All receptors derive from a human donor in good health.

V is TRBV19 and J is TRBJ1-1; 7 nucleotides agree with TRBD1. V dropped 7 bases and J dropped 1; count of bases not matched to a gene: 3. The CDR3 runs to 13 residues. Germline CDR1 LNHDA, CDR2 SQIVND (reference sequence). CDR3 in amino acids: CASKGGPNTEAFF. In DNA form, the CDR3 reads TGTGCCAGTAAAGGGGGCCCGAACACTGAAGCTTTCTTT.

This chain uses TRBV7-6 with TRBJ2-5; 11 positions agree with TRBD2. The CDR3 has 15 residues. V trimming: 5 bases; J trimming: 5 bases; junction bases outside the gene matches: 7. Germline V lookup: CDR1 SGHVS, CDR2 FNYEAQ. The CDR3 is CASSLGTSGSETQYF. CDR3 nucleotide sequence: TGTGCCAGCAGCCTCGGGACTAGCGGTAGTGAGACCCAGTACTTC.

The genes are TRBV28 and TRBJ1-1; D ambiguous. The CDR3 consists of 12 residues. Germline V gene sequence: CDR1 MDHEN, CDR2 SYDVKM. Trimming stripped 5 bases from V and 8 bases from J, with 12 bases between. For the CDR3, the DNA is TGTGCCAGCAGTCTAAGAGGATGGGAAGCTTTCTTT. Translating it yields CASSLRGWEAFF.

The V call is TRBV27, the J call TRBJ2-7; perhaps TRBD1 as D (5 bases). The germline gives CDR1 MNHEY, CDR2 SMNVEV (reference sequence). CDR3 length equals 15 residues. Trimming shortened V by 6 bases and J by 4 bases, and 19 bases separated the two germline ends. The CDR3 DNA reads as TGTGCCAGCAGCCTCAGGGTACCCACCCTGTACGAGCAGTACTTC. It encodes CASSLRVPTLYEQYF.

This rearrangement joins TRBV2 to TRBJ1-1; D remains ambiguous. This CDR3 spans 14 amino acids. Per the germline V gene, CDR1 is SNHLY and CDR2 is FYNNEI. The germline V and J ends were trimmed by 7 bases and 1 base, with 13 bases remaining between them. CDR3 DNA sequence: TGTGCCAGCATTAACGGAGGGTGGAACACTGAAGCTTTCTTT. It translates to CASINGGWNTEAFF.

This sequence joins TRBV19 and TRBJ1-3; D possibly corresponds to TRBD1 (6 bases). CDR1 and CDR2 from the germline V gene are LNHDA and SQIVND (reference sequence). The CDR3 loop spans 15 amino acids. Trimming removed 6 bases from V and 4 bases from J, with 16 bases in between. CDR3 region: CASRSGHIWGNTIYF. The CDR3 nucleotides are TGTGCCAGTAGATCGGGACACATCTGGGGAAACACCATATATTTT.

The V call is TRBV19, the J call TRBJ1-2; a possible D gene is TRBD1 (6 bases). In germline, CDR1 is LNHDA, CDR2 SQIVND (reference sequence). Trimming removed 3 bases from V and 1 base from J, with 9 bases in between. This CDR3 is built from 14 residues. The CDR3 DNA reads TGTGCCAGTAGTATCCCCAGGGGTAACTATGGCTACACCTTC. It encodes CASSIPRGNYGYTF. Filled out from reference TRBV19 and TRBJ1-2, the complete variable domain reads DGGITQSPKYLFRKEGQNVTLSCEQNLNHDAMYWYRQDPGQGLRLIYYSQIVNDFQKGDIAEGYSVSREKKESFPLTVTSAQKNPTAFYLCASSIPRGNYGYTFGSGTRLTVV.

DNA of the CDR3: TGCGCCAGCAGCTTGGGTAGTACGGGAAACATTCAGTACTTC. Encoded protein: CASSLGSTGNIQYF. The chain is built from TRBV5-1 and TRBJ2-4, with D hard to call. The CDR3 is 14 amino acids. Germline V CDR1 and CDR2: SGHRS, YFSETQ. The V and J ends lost 0 bases and 6 bases respectively, with 10 bases between them.

CDR3 nucleotides: TGCGCCAGCAGTGAGCCGGGACTAGCGGGGACCCTTTCGACGCAGTATTTT. As protein: CASSEPGLAGTLSTQYF. The rearrangement uses TRBV10-1 and TRBJ2-3; TRBD2 matches at 13 bases. The J segment lost 9 bases and the V segment lost 2 bases, leaving 11 bases of the junction unmatched. Germline V gene lookup returns CDR1 WNHNN and CDR2 SYGVQD (reference sequence). The CDR3 totals 17 residues.

This chain joins TRBV7-6 and TRBJ2-1, with D uncertain. Germline CDR1 and CDR2: SGHVS and FNYEAQ. Trimming left V 6 bases short and J 5 bases short, with 20 bases between. This CDR3 is built from 16 residues. CDR3 DNA sequence: TGTGCCAGCAGTGATAGAGGCTCCCCACCACACAATGAGCAGTTCTTC. It encodes CASSDRGSPPHNEQFF.

The chain combines TRBV25-1 with TRBJ2-7, with D uncertain. Trimming removed 3 bases from V and 2 bases from J, with 14 bases in between. Germline V gives CDR1 MGHDK, CDR2 SYGVNS. This CDR3 is 15 amino acids long. Here the CDR3 reads CASSEPTGAPYEQYF. Here the CDR3 DNA reads TGTGCCAGCAGTGAGCCTACGGGTGCCCCCTACGAGCAGTACTTC.

This clone was seen just once. The chain joins TRBV30 to TRBJ1-3; D call uncertain. Germline V gives CDR1 GTSNPN, CDR2 SVGIG (reference sequence). Trimming cost V 0 bases and J 0 bases, with 6 bases left between them. CDR3 length: 14 amino acids. CDR3 sequence reads: CAWSVLSSGNTIYF. The CDR3 coding sequence is TGTGCCTGGAGTGTACTTAGCTCTGGAAACACCATATATTTT.

The chain couples TRBV28 to TRBJ1-3, with a weak D call TRBD1 (5 bases). Germline CDR1 MDHEN, CDR2 SYDVKM. V lost 2 bases to trimming and J lost 5 bases, with 13 bases between them. The length of the CDR3 is 15 residues. CDR3 DNA: TGTGCCAGCAGTTTAGGGCCAGGGAATAGAAACACCATATATTTT. Its translation is CASSLGPGNRNTIYF.

A single count supports this clone. The gene calls are TRBV5-1 and TRBJ2-7; 8 nucleotides match TRBD1. V shed 2 bases and J 5 bases; nucleotides not matched to a gene: 3. There are 13 residues in the CDR3. Per germline, CDR1 SGHRS and CDR2 YFSETQ. The CDR3 region is CASSFGQGNEQYF. CDR3 nucleotide sequence: TGCGCCAGCAGCTTCGGACAGGGTAACGAGCAGTACTTC.

This clone was counted a single time. This chain connects TRBV6-1 to TRBJ2-7, with 7 bases identical to TRBD1. V lost 7 bases, J lost 3 bases, and 12 bases stayed unmatched. CDR1 is MNHNS, CDR2 SASEGT, per germline. The CDR3 spans 15 residues. Here the CDR3 DNA reads TGTGCCAGCAAGACATCGGGGACAGCATACTACGAGCAGTACTTC. This sequence encodes CASKTSGTAYYEQYF.

The chain uses TRBV30 and TRBJ1-1, with D maybe TRBD1 (5 bases). This CDR3 has 14 residues. With 5 bases removed from V and 0 bases from J, the gap between germline ends came to 13 bases. Per the germline V gene, CDR1 is GTSNPN and CDR2 is SVGIG (reference sequence). The CDR3 nucleotides read TGTGCCTGGCGGAGGGGCACCATGAACACTGAAGCTTTCTTT. It specifies CAWRRGTMNTEAFF. Looking up the rest from reference TRBV30 and TRBJ1-1 gives the full variable domain: SQTIHQWPATLVQPVGSPLSLECTVEGTSNPNLYWYRQAAGRGLQLLFYSVGIGQISSEVPQNLSASRPQDRQFILSSKKLLLSDSGFYLCAWRRGTMNTEAFFGQGTRLTVV.

This chain joins TRBV19 and TRBJ2-5; 9 bases fit TRBD2. Trimming removed 3 bases from V and 4 bases from J; junction bases left unmatched: 12. The CDR3 spans 17 residues. Germline CDR1 LNHDA, CDR2 SQIVND (reference sequence). DNA for the CDR3: TGTGCCAGTAGTATCCCAAGAGGAGCGGGGGGTACAGAGACCCAGTACTTC. Translating it yields CASSIPRGAGGTETQYF.

The chain employs TRBV4-1 and TRBJ1-1; TRBD1 might be the D (5 bases). Looked up from germline, CDR1 is MGHRA and CDR2 is YSYEKL. V lost 0 bases and J 5 bases, leaving 13 bases between the germline ends. This CDR3 is 15 amino acids long. The CDR3 loop reads CASSQDPQGWTEAFF. CDR3 nucleotides: TGCGCCAGCAGCCAAGACCCCCAGGGATGGACTGAAGCTTTCTTT.

The chain links TRBV2 to TRBJ1-1; unclear D gene. This CDR3 has 13 residues. V dropped 0 bases and J dropped 7 bases, with 9 bases sitting between them. Germline V lookup: CDR1 SNHLY, CDR2 FYNNEI. The CDR3 loop reads CASSEAMAFEAFF. CDR3 nucleotide sequence: TGTGCCAGCAGTGAAGCCATGGCATTTGAAGCTTTCTTT.

CDR3 bases: TGTGCCAGCAGTTACAGGCGGGGGAACACTGAAGCTTTCTTT. Its translation: CASSYRRGNTEAFF. The V gene is TRBV6-5, the J gene TRBJ1-1; D is undetermined. There are 14 residues in the CDR3. V was trimmed by 2 bases and J by 1 base, leaving 8 bases between them. The germline V gene has CDR1 MNHEY and CDR2 SVGAGI.

This clone was found once. V gene TRBV28 combines with J gene TRBJ2-7, with 7 bases that match TRBD1. This CDR3 spans 13 amino acids. Germline V lookup: CDR1 MDHEN, CDR2 SYDVKM. V trimming: 5 bases; J trimming: 4 bases; junction bases outside the gene matches: 5. This chain's CDR3 is CASSLQGEYEQYF. The CDR3 coding sequence is TGTGCCAGCAGTCTCCAGGGGGAGTACGAGCAGTACTTC.

J is TRBJ1-1 and V is TRBV5-1; 7 nucleotides align to TRBD1. The trim removed 3 bases at V and 2 bases at J, leaving 7 bases unmatched. This CDR3 comprises 15 residues. Germline CDR1 is SGHRS and CDR2 is YFSETQ. The CDR3 protein is CASSSSQGINTEAFF. In DNA form, the CDR3 reads TGCGCCAGCAGCTCATCACAGGGGATTAACACTGAAGCTTTCTTT.

The chain carries TRBV9 and TRBJ2-1; D may be TRBD1 (5 bases). Germline lookup yields CDR1 SGDLS and CDR2 YYNGEE. This CDR3 is built from 14 residues. Trimming left V 0 bases short and J 4 bases short, with 8 bases between. In DNA form, the CDR3 reads TGTGCCAGCAGCGTAGGTAGGGGTTACAATGAGCAGTTCTTC. Its protein is CASSVGRGYNEQFF.

This sequence joins TRBV25-1 and TRBJ1-1; a weak D match, TRBD1 (5 bases). Between the trimmed V and J ends, which lost 2 bases and 5 bases, there was a span of 12 bases. Germline V gene data show CDR1 as MGHDK and CDR2 as SYGVNS. This CDR3 is 14 amino acids long. The CDR3 DNA follows: TGTGCCAGCAGTGAACTTTCGGGGGGGACTGAAGCTTTCTTT. Amino acid sequence: CASSELSGGTEAFF. Together with reference TRBV25-1 and TRBJ1-1, the CDR3 gives the full variable domain: EADIYQTPRYLVIGTGKKITLECSQTMGHDKMYWYQQDPGMELHLIHYSYGVNSTEKGDLSSESTVSRIRTEHFPLTLESARPSHTSQYLCASSELSGGTEAFFGQGTRLTVV.

This clone has just one count. V and J are TRBV6-1 and TRBJ2-7; 10 bases are shared with TRBD1. The length of the CDR3 is 14 residues. V lost 7 bases, J lost 0 bases, and 3 bases stayed unmatched. Germline CDR1 reads MNHNS; CDR2 reads SASEGT. The CDR3 region is CASMGQGFSYEQYF. DNA for the CDR3: TGTGCCAGCATGGGACAGGGGTTCTCCTACGAGCAGTACTTC.